These T cell receptor beta chains were read from a single sample in a study of blood T cell repertoires in COVID-19. Clones were sequenced by immunoSEQ multiplex PCR, and TCRdb holds only the in-frame ones, with some missing. The table records roughly 150,000 clones, 65% to 85% of them present only once. The source material was peripheral blood. These receptors all come from a man between 45 and 60 years old with active or convalescent COVID-19. Both conserved end residues are part of each CDR3. The order of the fields is J gene, clone size, CDR3 length, V gene, D gene, CDR3 protein, CDR3 DNA. The D gene is left open where the match is weak. For some rows the clone size is stated as once, few or many, or as a class when expanded; others skip it.

J gene: TRBJ1-4; clone size: -; CDR3 length: 18; V gene: TRBV6-9; D gene: TRBD1; CDR3 protein: CASSYQGRGLVTNEKLFF; CDR3 DNA: TGTGCCAGCAGTTATCAGGGCAGGGGGCTTGTAACTAATGAAAAACTGTTTTTT
J gene: TRBJ2-5; clone size: -; CDR3 length: 12; V gene: TRBV6-5; D gene: -; CDR3 protein: CASSSTGETQYF; CDR3 DNA: TGTGCCAGCAGTTCAACAGGGGAGACCCAGTACTTC
J gene: TRBJ2-1; clone size: -; CDR3 length: 15; V gene: TRBV7-9; D gene: TRBD1; CDR3 protein: CASSASMGQVNEQFF; CDR3 DNA: TGTGCCAGCAGCGCGTCTATGGGACAGGTCAATGAGCAGTTCTTC
J gene: TRBJ2-1; clone size: -; CDR3 length: 14; V gene: TRBV28; D gene: -; CDR3 protein: CASSPGQPSDEQFF; CDR3 DNA: TGTGCCAGCAGTCCCGGACAGCCCTCCGATGAGCAGTTCTTC
J gene: TRBJ2-5; clone size: -; CDR3 length: 12; V gene: TRBV3-1/TRBV3-2; D gene: -; CDR3 protein: CASSQRGETQYF; CDR3 DNA: TGTGCCAGCAGCCAACGAGGAGAGACCCAGTACTTC
J gene: TRBJ1-4; clone size: few; CDR3 length: 14; V gene: TRBV29-1; D gene: TRBD1; CDR3 protein: CSVHNRGTNEKLFF; CDR3 DNA: TGCAGCGTCCATAACAGGGGAACTAATGAAAAACTGTTTTTT
J gene: TRBJ2-1; clone size: many; CDR3 length: 16; V gene: TRBV21-1; D gene: -; CDR3 protein: CASSSWRRDNSNEQFF; CDR3 DNA: TGTGCCAGCAGCAGCTGGAGGAGGGATAATAGCAATGAGCAGTTCTTC
J gene: TRBJ2-3; clone size: -; CDR3 length: 12; V gene: TRBV24-1; D gene: -; CDR3 protein: CATSASTDTQYF; CDR3 DNA: TGTGCCACCAGTGCAAGCACAGATACGCAGTATTTT
J gene: TRBJ2-2; clone size: few; CDR3 length: 13; V gene: TRBV6-5; D gene: -; CDR3 protein: CASRLRRAGELFF; CDR3 DNA: TGTGCCAGCAGGCTGAGGCGGGCCGGGGAGCTGTTTTTT
J gene: TRBJ2-1; clone size: -; CDR3 length: 16; V gene: TRBV5-1; D gene: TRBD2; CDR3 protein: CASSLAAGESYNEQFF; CDR3 DNA: TGCGCCAGCAGCTTGGCCGCGGGAGAATCCTACAATGAGCAGTTCTTC
J gene: TRBJ2-3; clone size: -; CDR3 length: 17; V gene: TRBV24-1; D gene: TRBD2; CDR3 protein: CATSDLGLAGEWGTQYF; CDR3 DNA: TGTGCCACCAGTGACCTCGGACTAGCGGGAGAATGGGGTACGCAGTATTTT
J gene: TRBJ2-5; clone size: -; CDR3 length: 15; V gene: TRBV19; D gene: -; CDR3 protein: CASSIGARGYETQYF; CDR3 DNA: TGTGCCAGTAGTATCGGGGCCAGGGGTTATGAGACCCAGTACTTC
J gene: TRBJ1-5; clone size: -; CDR3 length: 14; V gene: TRBV28; D gene: TRBD1; CDR3 protein: CASSLGQGAQPQHF; CDR3 DNA: TGTGCCAGCAGTCTCGGACAGGGGGCTCAGCCCCAGCATTTT
J gene: TRBJ2-3; clone size: -; CDR3 length: 15; V gene: TRBV7-9; D gene: -; CDR3 protein: CASSLDPGSTDTQYF; CDR3 DNA: TGTGCCAGCAGCTTAGATCCAGGGAGCACAGATACGCAGTATTTT
J gene: TRBJ1-6; clone size: -; CDR3 length: 14; V gene: TRBV7-3; D gene: -; CDR3 protein: CASSQTGTDSPLHF; CDR3 DNA: TGTGCCAGCAGCCAAACAGGGACCGATTCACCCCTCCACTTT
J gene: TRBJ2-5; clone size: -; CDR3 length: 11; V gene: TRBV2; D gene: TRBD1; CDR3 protein: CASRGQGSQYF; CDR3 DNA: TGTGCCAGCAGGGGACAGGGATCCCAGTACTTC
J gene: TRBJ1-2; clone size: few; CDR3 length: 14; V gene: TRBV27; D gene: TRBD1; CDR3 protein: CASSFGTGAYGYTF; CDR3 DNA: TGTGCCAGCAGTTTTGGGACAGGGGCTTATGGCTACACCTTC
J gene: TRBJ2-7; clone size: -; CDR3 length: 15; V gene: TRBV18; D gene: TRBD2; CDR3 protein: CASSLGLAGPEEQYF; CDR3 DNA: TGTGCCAGCTCACTTGGACTAGCGGGGCCGGAGGAGCAGTACTTC
J gene: TRBJ2-2; clone size: -; CDR3 length: 15; V gene: TRBV15; D gene: TRBD2; CDR3 protein: CATSRLALNTGELFF; CDR3 DNA: TGTGCCACCAGCCGACTAGCCCTGAACACCGGGGAGCTGTTTTTT
J gene: TRBJ2-5; clone size: few; CDR3 length: 15; V gene: TRBV9; D gene: TRBD2; CDR3 protein: CASSPYSGARETQYF; CDR3 DNA: TGTGCCAGCAGCCCTTATAGCGGGGCTCGGGAGACCCAGTACTTC
J gene: TRBJ2-1; clone size: -; CDR3 length: 17; V gene: TRBV28; D gene: TRBD1; CDR3 protein: CASSPLGQSTGMGEQFF; CDR3 DNA: TGTGCCAGCAGCCCCCTGGGACAGAGTACGGGTATGGGGGAGCAGTTCTTC
J gene: TRBJ2-1; clone size: -; CDR3 length: 15; V gene: TRBV29-1; D gene: TRBD1; CDR3 protein: CSVDGTGGSYNEQFF; CDR3 DNA: TGCAGCGTTGATGGGACAGGGGGCTCCTACAATGAGCAGTTCTTC
J gene: TRBJ2-5; clone size: -; CDR3 length: 13; V gene: TRBV29-1; D gene: -; CDR3 protein: CSALRRQLKTQYF; CDR3 DNA: TGCAGCGCCCTCCGACGACAGTTGAAGACCCAGTACTTC
J gene: TRBJ2-7; clone size: -; CDR3 length: 13; V gene: TRBV25-1; D gene: -; CDR3 protein: CASSELQVDEQYF; CDR3 DNA: TGTGCCAGCAGTGAATTACAGGTAGACGAGCAGTACTTC
J gene: TRBJ1-1; clone size: -; CDR3 length: 13; V gene: TRBV7-3; D gene: -; CDR3 protein: CASSSIQGLGAFF; CDR3 DNA: TGTGCCAGCAGCTCGATCCAGGGGTTGGGAGCTTTCTTT
J gene: TRBJ1-1; clone size: once; CDR3 length: 11; V gene: TRBV28; D gene: -; CDR3 protein: CASSPLGGAFF; CDR3 DNA: TGTGCCAGCAGCCCACTGGGGGGAGCTTTCTTT
J gene: TRBJ1-3; clone size: -; CDR3 length: 15; V gene: TRBV3-1/TRBV3-2; D gene: -; CDR3 protein: CASSHTQGPGNTIYF; CDR3 DNA: TGTGCCAGCAGCCATACCCAGGGCCCTGGAAACACCATATATTTT
J gene: TRBJ1-1; clone size: -; CDR3 length: 13; V gene: TRBV7-9; D gene: -; CDR3 protein: CASSLAWGVEAFF; CDR3 DNA: TGTGCCAGCAGCTTAGCGTGGGGAGTTGAAGCTTTCTTT
J gene: TRBJ2-7; clone size: once; CDR3 length: 15; V gene: TRBV14; D gene: -; CDR3 protein: CASSQDGVKSYEQYF; CDR3 DNA: TGTGCCAGCAGCCAAGACGGGGTAAAGTCCTACGAGCAGTACTTC
J gene: TRBJ1-4; clone size: -; CDR3 length: 16; V gene: TRBV6-6; D gene: -; CDR3 protein: CASSSADSRTNEKLFF; CDR3 DNA: TGTGCCAGCAGTTCCGCAGACAGTAGGACTAATGAAAAACTGTTTTTT
J gene: TRBJ1-1; clone size: -; CDR3 length: 13; V gene: TRBV28; D gene: TRBD1; CDR3 protein: CASEQGGNTEAFF; CDR3 DNA: TGTGCCAGCGAACAGGGGGGGAACACTGAAGCTTTCTTT
J gene: TRBJ1-6; clone size: -; CDR3 length: 14; V gene: TRBV28; D gene: TRBD1; CDR3 protein: CASTLPRTGSPLHF; CDR3 DNA: TGTGCCAGCACCCTGCCCAGGACAGGTTCACCCCTCCACTTT
J gene: TRBJ2-7; clone size: -; CDR3 length: 13; V gene: TRBV29-1; D gene: -; CDR3 protein: CSVVVEGRYEQYF; CDR3 DNA: TGCAGCGTTGTTGTAGAGGGTAGGTACGAGCAGTACTTC
J gene: TRBJ2-1; clone size: few; CDR3 length: 13; V gene: TRBV6-5; D gene: -; CDR3 protein: CASSYSSGPEQFF; CDR3 DNA: TGTGCCAGCAGTTACTCGAGCGGTCCTGAGCAGTTCTTC